This TCR beta chain was captured in a study of blood T cells in healthy people across ages. Findings and caveats of the study: Roughly linear declines in TCR beta diversity per million T cells occurred with age.

Each donor was a healthy Caucasian individual from Russia, aged roughly 6 to 90. The authors ran a second PCR of roughly 6 to 12 cycles using a sample-barcoded 5' primer and a J-beta primer mix. One entry per CDR3 protein results from TCRdb running MiXCR on the 5' RACE reads. The table has over 950,000 distinct CDR3 sequences, more than 30% seen once; the top ten hold roughly 13%. Points on this clonotype: Antigen: not known.

CDR3 length: 12 amino acids. Germline V lookup: CDR1 SEHNR, CDR2 FQNEAQ (reference sequence). V lost 1 base and J lost 7, with 7 bases in between. This receptor was obtained from a man in his late teens or twenties in good health. The chain couples TRBV7-9 to TRBJ1-1, with D hard to call. Sequences were obtained from blood. In DNA, the CDR3 is TGTGCCAGCAGCTTAGGAACATATGAAGCTTTCTTT. As protein: CASSLGTYEAFF.